This T cell receptor beta chain emerged from a study of glioma-infiltrating T cells after dendritic cell vaccination. Turning to the study itself: Patients received autologous tumor lysate-pulsed dendritic cell vaccination between about 2002 and 2013. Dendritic cell vaccine was injected intradermally three times, biweekly. Study results and caveats: Higher TCR clonality did not directly relate to longer survival.

Fresh-frozen tumor tissue and more than two years of survival data were available for all. TCRdb's table, derived via immunoSEQ multiplex PCR, lists solely in-frame clones and lacks some. The table has tens of thousands of clones, about 80% seen once. The germline CDR1 and CDR2 sequences are SNHLY and FYNNEI. There are 16 residues in the CDR3. J lost 6 bases, V lost 2 bases, and 10 bases had no gene match. To note about this clone: Its antigen is undetermined.

The sample here was blood, taken before dendritic cell vaccination. The V and J genes are TRBV2 and TRBJ1-5, with 7 bases fitting TRBD1. The sequence came from a human donor with glioblastoma. CDR3 in DNA: TGTGCCAGCAGTGAAAGGTCGACAGGGCTGGCTCAGCCCCAGCATTTT. Amino acids: CASSERSTGLAQPQHF.